The 11 T cell receptor beta chains presented below share a single source sample, sequenced in a study of blood T cell repertoires in COVID-19. The method was immunoSEQ multiplex PCR; TCRdb's version includes in-frame clones alone and lacks a portion of them. The table includes 300,000 to 400,000 clones, around nine tenths detected once. The sequenced sample was PBMCs or T cells enriched from blood (not recorded which). The receptors here all came from a woman aged 25 to 45 with acute COVID-19.

The rearrangement joins TRBV7-9 to TRBJ2-7; 9 bases map to TRBD1. The J segment lost 2 bases and the V segment lost 7 bases, leaving 6 bases of the junction unmatched. The CDR3 has 14 amino acids. Germline CDR1 and CDR2: SEHNR and FQNEAQ (reference sequence). CDR3 nucleotide sequence: TGTGCCAGCATGCGTAACAGGGGGCCCTACGAGCAGTACTTC. Translated, it gives CASMRNRGPYEQYF.

The rearrangement links TRBV24-1 to TRBJ1-2; D unresolved. Trimming removed 6 bases at V and 1 base at J, with 17 bases between. CDR1 and CDR2 (germline): KGHDR, SFDVKD. The CDR3 spans 16 residues. Here the CDR3 DNA reads TGTGCCACCAGTTCAGCCGACGGGAGTCTTAACTATGGCTACACCTTC. It translates to CATSSADGSLNYGYTF.

The chain uses TRBV18 and TRBJ1-3, with TRBD1 as a possible D gene (6 bases). The germline V and J ends were trimmed by 6 bases and 0 bases, with 15 bases remaining between them. The length of the CDR3 is 16 residues. Germline CDR1 reads KGHSH; CDR2 reads LQKENI. The CDR3 DNA follows: TGTGCCAGCTCCGAGAACAGGGAAATCTCTGGAAACACCATATATTTT. This sequence encodes CASSENREISGNTIYF.

This sequence joins TRBV5-1 and TRBJ1-6; tentatively, D is TRBD1 (6 bases). V lost 0 bases to trimming and J lost 0 bases, with 13 bases between them. This CDR3 is 18 amino acids long. The germline V gene encodes CDR1 SGHRS and CDR2 YFSETQ. The CDR3 sequence is CASSLVGQGSSYNSPLHF. CDR3 sequence (DNA): TGCGCCAGCAGCTTGGTAGGGCAGGGGAGCTCCTATAATTCACCCCTCCACTTT. Complete variable domain (other parts from reference TRBV5-1 and TRBJ1-6): KAGVTQTPRYLIKTRGQQVTLSCSPISGHRSVSWYQQTPGQGLQFLFEYFSETQRNKGNFPGRFSGRQFSNSRSEMNVSTLELGDSALYLCASSLVGQGSSYNSPLHFGNGTRLTVT.

As concerns this clone: Other DNA variants within this sample encode the same CDR3. V gene TRBV2 combines with J gene TRBJ2-3; 8 bases fit TRBD2. Trimming removed 4 bases from V and 1 base from J; junction bases left unmatched: 1. The CDR3 is made up of 14 amino acids. Germline V gene data show CDR1 as SNHLY and CDR2 as FYNNEI. This CDR3 reads CASSGSGGTDTQYF. Written as DNA, the CDR3 is TGTGCCAGCAGTGGTAGCGGGGGCACAGATACGCAGTATTTT.

J is TRBJ2-1 and V is TRBV2; 11 positions agree with TRBD2. This CDR3 is 15 amino acids long. Trimming at V came to 5 bases and at J to 7 bases, leaving 7 bases not matched to a gene. The germline CDR1 and CDR2 sequences are SNHLY and FYNNEI. CDR3 sequence: CASSTSGGLGNEQFF. The CDR3 DNA reads as TGTGCCAGCAGTACTAGCGGGGGATTAGGTAATGAGCAGTTCTTC.

The chain recombines TRBV7-6 with TRBJ1-2; the D gene is possibly TRBD1 (6 bases). The CDR3 sequence is 14 residues long. V lost 1 base to trimming and J lost 0 bases, with 6 bases between them. CDR1 SGHVS and CDR2 FNYEAQ come from the germline V gene. In DNA form, the CDR3 reads TGTGCCAGCAGCTTAGACAGGGCTAACTATGGCTACACCTTC. Translating it yields CASSLDRANYGYTF. Using reference TRBV7-6 and TRBJ1-2 for the parts outside the CDR3, the full variable domain is GAGVSQSPRYKVTKRGQDVALRCDPISGHVSLYWYRQALGQGPEFLTYFNYEAQQDKSGLPNDRFSAERPEGSISTLTIQRTEQRDSAMYRCASSLDRANYGYTFGSGTRLTVV.

V is TRBV15 and J is TRBJ2-6; maybe TRBD1 (5 bases). Looked up from germline, CDR1 is LNHNV and CDR2 is YYDKDF (reference sequence). This CDR3 region has 15 residues. Between the trimmed V and J ends, which lost 0 bases and 2 bases, there was a span of 5 bases. This chain's CDR3 is CATSRDRAGANVLTF. DNA of the CDR3: TGTGCCACCAGCAGAGACAGGGCTGGGGCCAACGTCCTGACTTTC.

This chain uses TRBV5-1 with TRBJ2-1; 11 positions agree with TRBD1. Trimming at V came to 4 bases and at J to 6 bases, leaving 3 bases not matched to a gene. CDR1 SGHRS and CDR2 YFSETQ come from the germline V gene. This CDR3 is built from 14 residues. The CDR3 nucleotides are TGCGCCAGCAGCCCAGGGACAGGGGGCAATGAGCAGTTCTTC. Protein product: CASSPGTGGNEQFF. Full variable domain (missing parts from reference TRBV5-1 and TRBJ2-1): KAGVTQTPRYLIKTRGQQVTLSCSPISGHRSVSWYQQTPGQGLQFLFEYFSETQRNKGNFPGRFSGRQFSNSRSEMNVSTLELGDSALYLCASSPGTGGNEQFFGPGTRLTVL.

This clone has a single count. This chain joins TRBV2 and TRBJ1-5; possible D gene TRBD1, 6 bases. The V and J ends lost 4 bases and 11 bases respectively, with 21 bases between them. The CDR3 is 15 residues long. CDR1 and CDR2 (germline): SNHLY, FYNNEI. CDR3 in DNA: TGTGCCAGCAGTGCCTCGGACAGTATCTTTGGTTCCCAGCATTTT. It yields the protein CASSASDSIFGSQHF.

This chain links TRBV4-1 with TRBJ1-1; no reliable D call. Trimming left V 2 bases short and J 3 bases short, with 16 bases between. This CDR3 comprises 16 residues. In germline, CDR1 is MGHRA, CDR2 YSYEKL. In nucleotides, the CDR3 is TGCGCCAGCAGCCAATTGACGGGTTATGGCTACACTGAAGCTTTCTTT. Encoded protein: CASSQLTGYGYTEAFF.